The T cell receptor beta chain under discussion was sequenced for a study of T cells in Graves' hyperthyroidism and ophthalmopathy. RNA transcripts provided the source from which TCR beta CDR3 regions were amplified. With the HTBI primer set, the TCR CDR3 went through a first round of RT-PCR. TCRdb recomputed calls from the multiplex PCR reads with MiXCR, one row per CDR3 protein. Of approximately 490,000 distinct CDR3 sequences listed, about 20% are singletons. This clonotype appeared many times. Its antigen is not known. Study results and caveats: The model identified upcoming ophthalmopathy a median 6.5 months ahead of onset.

Germline V gene sequence: CDR1 LGHNA, CDR2 YSLEER. Trimming removed 0 bases at V and 5 bases at J, with 5 bases between. This CDR3 is 12 amino acids long. The TCR originated in a woman between 65 and 79 years old with Graves' ophthalmopathy. The V gene is TRBV4-3, the J gene TRBJ2-7; D is unclear. Sequencing input: blood. The CDR3: CASSQDRNEQYF. DNA for the CDR3: TGCGCCAGCAGCCAAGATCGCAACGAGCAGTACTTC.